This entry lists 32 T cell receptor beta chains sequenced from one sample in a study of Graves' ophthalmopathy and Graves' hyperthyroidism. CDR3 regions of TCR beta were amplified from RNA transcripts. Second-round multiplex PCR came after a first-round RT-PCR that employed HTBI primers. From the multiplex PCR reads, TCRdb called clonotypes with MiXCR, one entry per CDR3 protein. This sample carries 650,000 to 900,000 distinct CDR3 sequences, roughly two fifths of them seen once, and the ten largest clones take 35% to 55%. Sequencing was carried out using peripheral blood. The receptors shown here come from an adult man with Graves' ophthalmopathy.

In the case of this clonotype: With a much larger clone just one base away, this may be a read error. The J gene is TRBJ1-4, the V gene TRBV7-9; D gene unclear. The CDR3 runs to 13 residues. Germline CDR1 SEHNR, CDR2 FQNEAQ (reference sequence). The CDR3: CASRHTTIEKLFF. CDR3 sequence (DNA): TGTGCCAGCAGACATACAACTATTGAAAAACTGTTTTTT.

The genes are TRBV7-6 and TRBJ2-3; 10 bases fit TRBD2. V shed 5 bases, J shed 3 bases, and the junction held 14 bases outside the gene matches. The CDR3 is made up of 18 amino acids. CDR1 SGHVS and CDR2 FNYEAQ come from the germline V gene. Here the CDR3 DNA reads TGTGCCAGCAGCCGCATTTTACATTGGACTAGCGGTACAGATACGCAGTATTTT. This gives the protein CASSRILHWTSGTDTQYF.

J is TRBJ2-7 and V is TRBV11-1, with 7 bases fitting TRBD2. V shed 6 bases and J 3 bases; nucleotides not matched to a gene: 8. The CDR3 runs to 14 residues. The germline V gene has CDR1 SGHAT and CDR2 FQDESV (reference sequence). The CDR3 protein is CASSRRASGYEQYF. The CDR3 DNA is TGTGCCAGCAGTCGTCGGGCTAGCGGCTACGAGCAGTACTTC.

This chain links TRBV2 with TRBJ1-6; 12 bases align to TRBD1. CDR3 size: 16 residues. V was clipped by 4 bases and J by 9 bases; unmatched bases: 7. The germline CDR1 and CDR2 sequences are SNHLY and FYNNEI. The chain's CDR3 is CASSAGDRGRSSPLHF. The CDR3 DNA reads as TGTGCCAGCAGTGCCGGGGACAGGGGGCGAAGTTCACCCCTCCACTTT. Full variable domain (remainder filled in from reference TRBV2 and TRBJ1-6): EPEVTQTPSHQVTQMGQEVILRCVPISNHLYFYWYRQILGQKVEFLVSFYNNEISEKSEIFDDQFSVERPDGSNFTLKIRSTKLEDSAMYFCASSAGDRGRSSPLHFGNGTRLTVT.

This clonotype was found once. A much larger clone lies one base from this, so it may be a read error. This sequence joins TRBV24-1 and TRBJ1-5, with a tentative D call TRBD1 (5 bases). Germline V lookup: CDR1 KGHDR, CDR2 SFDVKD. This CDR3 contains 14 residues. With 11 bases removed from V and 9 bases from J, the gap between germline ends came to 22 bases. The CDR3 sequence: CASSSGRLDRPQHF. The CDR3 DNA follows: TGTGCCAGCAGCTCGGGACGGCTAGATCGGCCCCAGCATTTT.

This clonotype occurred once. The CDR3 DNA sequence: TGTGCCAGCCATCCGGGGACTAGCGTCTACGAGCAGTACTTC. Its translation: CASHPGTSVYEQYF. The chain has TRBV2 and TRBJ2-7, with 10 bases lining up with TRBD2. The CDR3 totals 14 residues. Germline V gene data show CDR1 as SNHLY and CDR2 as FYNNEI. J was trimmed by 3 bases and V by 8 bases; bases with no gene match: 7.

The chain couples TRBV10-3 to TRBJ2-2, with 8 bases identical to TRBD2. This CDR3 is built from 19 residues. J lost 6 bases, V lost 8 bases, and 23 bases had no gene match. Looked up from germline, CDR1 is ENHRY and CDR2 is SYGVKD. CDR3 sequence reads: CAISIRVSGGSGKAGELFF. The CDR3 region has the DNA TGTGCCATCTCCATCCGGGTATCAGGTGGTAGCGGGAAAGCCGGGGAGCTGTTTTTT.

Regarding this clonotype: With a much larger clone just one base away, this may be a read error. The chain combines TRBV7-2 with TRBJ1-4; D unclear. The ends were cut back, 7 bases at V and 0 bases at J, with 9 bases in the middle. CDR1 SGHTA and CDR2 FQGNSA come from the germline V gene. This CDR3 comprises 14 residues. The CDR3, as DNA: TGTGCCAGCAACTCCGGAACAACTAATGAAAAACTGTTTTTT. Protein sequence: CASNSGTTNEKLFF.

The chain is built from TRBV7-9 and TRBJ2-6, with unresolved D. The V end was cut by 8 bases, the J end by 0 bases, with 11 bases between. Germline CDR1 reads SEHNR; CDR2 reads FQNEAQ (reference sequence). The CDR3 is 15 amino acids. The CDR3 nucleotides are TGTGCCAGCTCCCGGACGAGCTCTGGGGCCAACGTCCTGACTTTC. Encoded protein: CASSRTSSGANVLTF.

In the case of this clonotype: Germline and junction disagree at one end, which may indicate a read error. The chain links TRBV15 to TRBJ1-6; D uncertain. Germline V CDR1 and CDR2: LNHNV, YYDKDF (reference sequence). CDR3 length: 15 amino acids. CDR3 in amino acids: CATSRGASFNSPLHF. DNA of the CDR3: TGTGCCACCAGCAGAGGCGCCTCCTTTAATTCACCCCTCCACTTT.

This clonotype was picked up many times. DNA of the CDR3: TGTGCCAGTAGTTACGGGACGTTCTATGGCTACACCTTC. This encodes CASSYGTFYGYTF. V usage is TRBV19 and J usage is TRBJ1-2, with D possibly being TRBD1 (5 bases). The CDR3 is 13 residues long. From germline, CDR1 is LNHDA and CDR2 SQIVND (reference sequence). The V gene lost 5 bases and the J gene lost 4 bases, with 11 bases spanning the gap.

This clonotype was observed a few times. The V gene is TRBV20-1, the J gene TRBJ2-5; D may be TRBD1 or TRBD2 (5 bases each). The ends were cut back, 6 bases at V and 3 bases at J, with 20 bases in the middle. This CDR3 contains 15 residues. Germline assignment: CDR1 DFQATT and CDR2 SNEGSKA (reference sequence). CDR3 protein: CSALLRGPIKETQYF. The CDR3 nucleotides are TGCAGTGCCCTCTTACGGGGACCGATTAAAGAGACCCAGTACTTC.

This sequence joins TRBV29-1 and TRBJ2-3; D possibly corresponds to TRBD2 (5 bases). The CDR3 totals 16 residues. Per the germline V gene, CDR1 is SQVTM and CDR2 is ANQGSEA. V was pared by 3 bases and J by 3 bases, with 19 bases between. DNA for the CDR3: TGCAGCGTTGACGAGGTGGCAGACCGAGGGACAGATACGCAGTATTTT. It yields the protein CSVDEVADRGTDTQYF.

This clonotype was observed at least ten times. The genes are TRBV2 and TRBJ1-1, with TRBD1 matching 10 bases. Germline loops: CDR1 SNHLY, CDR2 FYNNEI. There are 16 residues in the CDR3. The J segment lost 3 bases and the V segment lost 3 bases, leaving 7 bases of the junction unmatched. Here the CDR3 DNA reads TGTGCCAGCAGTGAGACAGGGGGCGAGGGGTACACTGAAGCTTTCTTT. Its protein product is CASSETGGEGYTEAFF. The full variable domain, in which reference TRBV2 and TRBJ1-1 provide the parts outside the CDR3, is EPEVTQTPSHQVTQMGQEVILRCVPISNHLYFYWYRQILGQKVEFLVSFYNNEISEKSEIFDDQFSVERPDGSNFTLKIRSTKLEDSAMYFCASSETGGEGYTEAFFGQGTRLTVV.

V gene TRBV29-1 combines with J gene TRBJ2-7; TRBD1 aligns across 9 bases. This CDR3 is 13 amino acids long. After removal of 7 bases from V and 6 bases from J, the junction contained 10 bases not matched to a gene. The germline V gene encodes CDR1 SQVTM and CDR2 ANQGSEA. CDR3 residues: CSARDRVFFEQYF. In DNA form, the CDR3 reads TGCAGCGCCCGGGACAGGGTATTTTTCGAGCAGTACTTC.

As regards this clonotype: The CDR3 carries no conserved terminal phenylalanine or tryptophan, so it likely arises from a read error. The chain employs TRBV9 and TRBJ2-6; D is unclear. Germline V gives CDR1 SGDLS, CDR2 YYNGEE. The V end was cut by 3 bases, the J end by 0 bases, with 7 bases between. CDR3 size: 15 residues. CDR3 loop: CASSADSSGANVLTS. CDR3 nucleotide sequence: TGTGCCAGCAGCGCCGATAGCTCTGGGGCCAACGTCCTGACTTCC.

The chain carries TRBV19 and TRBJ1-1; tentative D call: TRBD1 (6 bases). Germline V gives CDR1 LNHDA, CDR2 SQIVND (reference sequence). The CDR3 consists of 14 residues. V lost 6 bases and J lost 5, with 16 bases in between. CDR3 residues: CASSPQGSRTEAFF. CDR3 coding DNA: TGTGCCAGTAGCCCCCAGGGGAGTAGGACTGAAGCTTTCTTT.

The chain links TRBV20-1 to TRBJ1-1; D unclear. V was shortened by 0 bases and J by 10 bases, with 15 bases between the two germline ends. Germline V gives CDR1 DFQATT, CDR2 SNEGSKA (reference sequence). The CDR3 is made up of 13 amino acids. The CDR3 nucleotides read TGCAGTGCTAGAGATTGGTCCCAAATGGCAGCTTTCTTT. This gives the protein CSARDWSQMAAFF.

This clonotype was seen just once. A much larger clone differs from this one at a single base, so this may be a read error. The gene calls are TRBV2 and TRBJ1-3, with a possible D match to TRBD1 (6 bases). This CDR3 has 16 amino acids. Per the germline V gene, CDR1 is SNHLY and CDR2 is FYNNEI. CDR3 sequence reads: CASSPGGIHSGNAIYF. The CDR3 coding sequence is TGTGCCAGCAGTCCGGGGGGCATACACTCTGGAAACGCCATATATTTT. The full variable domain, completed using reference TRBV2 and TRBJ1-3, is EPEVTQTPSHQVTQMGQEVILRCVPISNHLYFYWYRQILGQKVEFLVSFYNNEISEKSEIFDDQFSVERPDGSNFTLKIRSTKLEDSAMYFCASSPGGIHSGNAIYFGEGSWLTVV.

This clonotype was detected only a few times. This rearrangement joins TRBV7-9 to TRBJ1-6, with unresolved D. CDR3 length: 13 amino acids. The V end was cut by 6 bases, the J end by 7 bases, with 10 bases between. CDR1 and CDR2 from the germline V gene are SEHNR and FQNEAQ (reference sequence). The CDR3 nucleotides are TGTGCCAGCAGTTTACGGCTAAATTCACCCCTCCACTTT. Translated: CASSLRLNSPLHF. Looking up the rest from reference TRBV7-9 and TRBJ1-6 gives the full variable domain: DTGVSQNPRHKITKRGQNVTFRCDPISEHNRLYWYRQTLGQGPEFLTYFQNEAQLEKSRLLSDRFSAERPKGSFSTLEIQRTEQGDSAMYLCASSLRLNSPLHFGNGTRLTVT.

This clonotype was recorded a few times. The chain combines TRBV20-1 with TRBJ1-1; 7 bases agree with TRBD1. J lost 7 bases, V lost 0 bases, and 11 bases had no gene match. Germline loops: CDR1 DFQATT, CDR2 SNEGSKA (reference sequence). The CDR3 is 15 amino acids. CDR3 in DNA: TGCAGTGCTAGAGATCTCTTCAGGGGGAATGGTGAAGCTTTCTTT. Residues: CSARDLFRGNGEAFF.

This clonotype was counted a single time. Because the CDR3 is missing its conserved closing phenylalanine or tryptophan, this is likely a read error. The J gene is TRBJ2-5, the V gene TRBV10-2, with 11 bases fitting TRBD2. V lost 7 bases and J lost 2; bases outside the gene matches: 3. Germline V lookup: CDR1 WSHSY, CDR2 SAAADI. This CDR3 contains 14 residues. The CDR3 here is CASTVAGGQETQYL. The CDR3 nucleotides are TGCGCCAGCACAGTAGCGGGGGGGCAAGAGACCCAGTACCTC.

The chain has TRBV2 and TRBJ2-7, with TRBD1 matching over 11 bases. The germline CDR1 and CDR2 sequences are SNHLY and FYNNEI. The trim removed 6 bases at V and 6 bases at J, leaving 10 bases unmatched. The CDR3 length is 15 residues. CDR3 sequence reads: CASSAPGQGAGEQYF. The CDR3, as DNA: TGTGCCAGCAGCGCCCCCGGACAGGGGGCAGGCGAGCAGTACTTC. The full variable domain, completed using reference TRBV2 and TRBJ2-7, is EPEVTQTPSHQVTQMGQEVILRCVPISNHLYFYWYRQILGQKVEFLVSFYNNEISEKSEIFDDQFSVERPDGSNFTLKIRSTKLEDSAMYFCASSAPGQGAGEQYFGPGTRLTVT.

Of note for this clonotype: One junction end disagrees with the germline gene, perhaps due to a read error. The rearrangement uses TRBV9 and TRBJ1-6, with D uncertain. Germline V gives CDR1 SGDLS, CDR2 YYNGEE. The CDR3 loop spans 14 amino acids. For the CDR3, the DNA is TGTGTCAGCAGCCCAGTCAGTAACAATTCACCCTTCCACTTT. This translates into CVSSPVSNNSPFHF.

The chain employs TRBV20-1 and TRBJ1-2; D is unclear. Germline values: CDR1 DFQATT, CDR2 SNEGSKA (reference sequence). This CDR3 comprises 11 residues. With 3 bases removed from V and 7 bases from J, the gap between germline ends came to 9 bases. The CDR3 DNA reads as TGCAGTGCTAGTAATGGGCTTGGCTACACCTTC. Protein: CSASNGLGYTF.

This clonotype was recorded many times. V and J are TRBV12-3 or TRBV12-4 and TRBJ1-2, with D possibly matching TRBD1 (5 bases). This CDR3 is 11 amino acids long. V lost 5 bases and J 4 bases, leaving 5 bases between the germline ends. CDR3 sequence: CASSRGYGYTF. For the CDR3, the DNA is TGTGCCAGCAGTAGGGGCTATGGCTACACCTTC.

As concerns this clonotype: This may be a read error, as it is one base from a much larger clone. This chain uses TRBV20-1 with TRBJ2-5, with 7 bases aligning to TRBD1. CDR1 and CDR2 (germline): DFQATT, SNEGSKA (reference sequence). The V gene end was trimmed by 7 bases and the J gene end by 3 bases; junction bases not matched to a gene: 5. This CDR3 is 12 amino acids long. The CDR3 loop reads CSVSTGEETQYF. The CDR3 region has the DNA TGCAGTGTTAGTACAGGGGAAGAGACCCAGTACTTC.

In its sample, this clonotype was seen many times. Here the CDR3 reads CATSRVPARSRETQYF. In DNA, the CDR3 is TGTGCCACCAGCAGAGTCCCCGCCAGGTCAAGGGAGACCCAGTACTTC. The chain is built from TRBV15 and TRBJ2-5; D is unresolved. V was cut by 1 base and J by 5 bases, with 17 bases left in between. From germline, CDR1 is LNHNV and CDR2 YYDKDF (reference sequence). This CDR3 has 16 amino acids.

This clonotype was seen a single time. V is TRBV10-3 and J is TRBJ1-4; D might be TRBD1 (6 bases). Germline loops: CDR1 ENHRY, CDR2 SYGVKD. The CDR3 consists of 12 residues. V lost 4 bases and J 7 bases, leaving 7 bases between the germline ends. The CDR3 reads CAISGTVEKLFF. The CDR3 DNA follows: TGTGCCATCAGTGGGACAGTTGAAAAACTGTTTTTT.

V usage is TRBV11-2 and J usage is TRBJ1-4; D remains unclear. V was cut by 9 bases and J by 0 bases, with 11 bases left in between. Germline CDR1 reads SGHAT; CDR2 reads FQNNGV. The CDR3 sequence is 14 residues long. The DNA for the CDR3 is TGTGCCAGTTACTTAGATTCAACTAATGAAAAACTGTTTTTT. Translated, it gives CASYLDSTNEKLFF.

CDR3 sequence: CASRSSSGRALPSYRTDTQYF. The CDR3 nucleotides are TGTGCCAGCCGTTCTAGTAGCGGGAGGGCGCTTCCCTCATACCGCACAGATACGCAGTATTTT. The chain is built from TRBV11-1 and TRBJ2-3; 11 nucleotides line up with TRBD2. With 8 bases clipped from V and 1 base from J, the junction kept 23 bases outside the gene matches. The germline gives CDR1 SGHAT, CDR2 FQDESV (reference sequence). This CDR3 is 21 amino acids long.

The rearrangement uses TRBV5-5 and TRBJ1-1; D gene unclear. V was shortened by 2 bases and J by 4 bases, with 15 bases between the two germline ends. The CDR3 is 15 residues long. CDR1 is SGHKS and CDR2 is YYEKEE in the germline V gene (reference sequence). The CDR3 protein is CASSFGSTPGTEAFF. In DNA form, the CDR3 reads TGTGCCAGCAGCTTTGGAAGTACACCCGGCACTGAAGCTTTCTTT.